This T cell receptor (beta chain) was identified during a study of beta chain features in type 1 diabetes. In this sample, this clone turned up a few times. This CDR3 contains 15 residues. With V trimmed by 6 bases and J by 0 bases, 5 bases remained unmatched. The germline gives CDR1 ENHRY, CDR2 SYGVKD. Isolated RNA was reverse transcribed in full, so expressed TCRB transcripts were sequenced. Data came from immunoSEQ multiplex PCR; TCRdb stores just in-frame clones and leaves some out. The sample lists 120,000 to 150,000 clones, about 44% occurring once. The chain is built from TRBV10-3 and TRBJ2-3; TRBD1 agrees at 8 bases. The sample taken for sequencing was Tregs from blood. The receptor comes from a man aged 18 to 29 in good health. CDR3 in DNA: TGTGCCATCAGCAAGGGACAGGCAAGCACAGATACGCAGTATTTT. It translates to CAISKGQASTDTQYF.